This TCR beta chain stems from a study of T-cell memory formation after mild COVID-19. The wider study: TCR clusters showed largely donor specificity.

Trimming took off 2 bases at V and 8 bases at J, with 16 bases between the two ends. The CDR3 covers 15 residues. CDR1 and CDR2 (germline): SEHNR, FQNEAQ (reference sequence). TCRdb re-analysed the 5' RACE reads in MiXCR, keeping a single row per CDR3 protein. The sample has roughly 310,000 distinct CDR3 sequences, around 15% seen once; the top ten hold 22%. This clonotype turned up a few times. The sequence was obtained from a man aged 18 to 35 who had mild COVID-19 (a few samples of this study predate the infection). Cell type and time point are not known. The sequencing sample was made of PBMCs or a T cell subset sorted from them (not recorded which). The chain employs TRBV7-9 and TRBJ2-1, with D possibly being TRBD1 or TRBD2 (5 bases each). CDR3 sequence (DNA): TGTGCCAGCAGCTTATTCGGGGCCCTGGATGATGAGCAGTTCTTC. It encodes CASSLFGALDDEQFF.